The 20 T cell receptor beta chains reported below all come from one sample, sequenced in a study of T cells in localized non-small cell lung cancer. Assay used: immunoSEQ multiplex PCR; TCRdb lists only in-frame clones, some missing. The sample yields about 23,000 clones, 70% to 90% seen once. Sequences were derived from peripheral blood, sampled before any cancer treatment. Every receptor here comes from a male donor aged 60 or over with stage I lung adenocarcinoma.

Comment on this clone: The junction and the germline gene differ at one end; a read error may be behind it. The genes are TRBV2 and TRBJ1-2; 9 nucleotides agree with TRBD1. The CDR3 is 15 residues long. Per the germline V gene, CDR1 is SNHLY and CDR2 is FYNNEI. The DNA for the CDR3 is TGTGCCATCAGTGACCCCGACAGGGGGTCGTATGGCTACACCTTC. Its protein product is CAISDPDRGSYGYTF.

V is TRBV2 and J is TRBJ2-5; 13 bases match TRBD2. The CDR3 covers 18 residues. CDR1 is SNHLY and CDR2 is FYNNEI in the germline V gene. The J segment lost 2 bases and the V segment lost 1 base, leaving 7 bases of the junction unmatched. This CDR3 is CASSEGRTSGSKQETQYF. CDR3 sequence (DNA): TGTGCCAGCAGTGAAGGGAGGACTAGCGGGAGTAAGCAAGAGACCCAGTACTTC.

The V call is TRBV7-8, the J call TRBJ2-3; 8 bases are shared with TRBD2. The germline CDR1 and CDR2 sequences are SGHVS and FQNEAQ. Trimming at V came to 2 bases and at J to 6 bases, leaving 4 bases not matched to a gene. The CDR3 totals 14 residues. CDR3 in DNA: TGTGCCAGCAGCTTAACTAGCGGAGACGATACGCAGTATTTT. This sequence encodes CASSLTSGDDTQYF.

This chain joins TRBV28 and TRBJ1-1; possible D gene TRBD1, 6 bases. The length of the CDR3 is 13 residues. Germline V CDR1 and CDR2: MDHEN, SYDVKM. V was clipped by 3 bases and J by 7 bases, with 12 bases between them. CDR3 sequence: CASSFPQGFEAFF. CDR3 DNA sequence: TGTGCCAGCAGTTTCCCACAGGGATTTGAAGCTTTCTTT.

V and J are TRBV10-3 and TRBJ2-5, with a weak D call TRBD1 (5 bases). The CDR3 sequence is 16 residues long. V was cut by 1 base and J by 7 bases, with 19 bases left in between. Germline CDR1 ENHRY, CDR2 SYGVKD. The CDR3 DNA is TGTGCCATCAGTGAGTTAGTGGGGCCCCCTGGGCCGACCCAGTACTTC. Amino acids: CAISELVGPPGPTQYF.

The V and J genes are TRBV10-1 and TRBJ1-1; perhaps TRBD1 as D (5 bases). The germline CDR1 and CDR2 sequences are WNHNN and SYGVQD (reference sequence). V lost 3 bases, J lost 2 bases, and 13 bases lay in between. CDR3 length: 15 residues. The CDR3 protein is CASSERRGSNTEAFF. The CDR3 DNA reads as TGCGCCAGCAGTGAAAGGAGGGGCTCTAACACTGAAGCTTTCTTT.

V and J are TRBV19 and TRBJ1-1; no reliable D call. The CDR3 has 14 residues. Trimming removed 4 bases from V and 4 bases from J, with 13 bases in between. Per the germline V gene, CDR1 is LNHDA and CDR2 is SQIVND (reference sequence). The CDR3 DNA sequence: TGTGCCAGTAGTAGCCGGAGCCCGGGCACTGAAGCTTTCTTT. Amino acid sequence: CASSSRSPGTEAFF.

The chain's CDR3 is CASSYDGRGGETQYF. CDR3 nucleotides: TGTGCCAGCAGTTACGACGGGAGGGGCGGGGAGACCCAGTACTTC. The J gene is TRBJ2-5, the V gene TRBV6-5; 8 positions agree with TRBD2. This CDR3 has 15 amino acids. The V segment lost 2 bases and the J segment 5 bases; nucleotides outside the gene matches: 7. Germline CDR1 and CDR2: MNHEY and SVGAGI.

V is TRBV4-3 and J is TRBJ2-1; D remains ambiguous. Trimming pared 0 bases from V and 10 bases from J, leaving 10 bases between. The CDR3 loop spans 13 amino acids. CDR1 and CDR2 from the germline V gene are LGHNA and YSLEER. The CDR3 sequence: CASSQDIFAEQFF. In nucleotides, the CDR3 is TGCGCCAGCAGCCAAGATATATTCGCCGAGCAGTTCTTC.

The chain combines TRBV7-2 with TRBJ2-1, with a weak D call TRBD2 (5 bases). The CDR3 covers 17 residues. Germline assignment: CDR1 SGHTA and CDR2 FQGNSA. V shed 1 base and J shed 1 base, with 14 bases lying between them. CDR3 coding DNA: TGTGCCAGCAGCTTAGGGGCGGGTACTAGTTCCTACAATGAGCAGTTCTTC. Translating gives CASSLGAGTSSYNEQFF.

This chain connects TRBV9 to TRBJ2-7; D perhaps matches TRBD1 (6 bases). V lost 0 bases and J 2 bases, leaving 12 bases between the germline ends. The CDR3 sequence is 15 residues long. Germline assignment: CDR1 SGDLS and CDR2 YYNGEE. The CDR3 DNA reads as TGTGCCAGCAGCGTAGGTGGGACATCCCCCTACGAGCAGTACTTC. The encoded protein is CASSVGGTSPYEQYF.

The chain has TRBV7-2 and TRBJ1-1, with 7 bases fitting TRBD1. The germline V gene has CDR1 SGHTA and CDR2 FQGNSA. This CDR3 region has 13 residues. Trimming took 6 bases from V and 3 from J; bases not matched to a gene: 4. CDR3 region: CASRGQLDTEAFF. The CDR3 DNA follows: TGTGCCAGCAGGGGACAGCTGGACACTGAAGCTTTCTTT.

This chain connects TRBV6-6 to TRBJ1-4; no clear D. This CDR3 has 15 residues. V gave up 5 bases and J gave up 7 bases, with 17 bases separating them. CDR1 is MNHNY and CDR2 is SVGAGI in the germline V gene (reference sequence). The CDR3: CASSPNRTGREKLFF. CDR3 DNA sequence: TGTGCCAGCAGTCCGAATCGGACCGGACGTGAAAAACTGTTTTTT.

The V call is TRBV7-8, the J call TRBJ2-7; no reliable D call. Trimming pared 5 bases from V and 5 bases from J, leaving 19 bases between. Germline V gives CDR1 SGHVS, CDR2 FQNEAQ. CDR3 length: 15 amino acids. DNA for the CDR3: TGTGCCAGCAGCCCCACGGTCCAACGGTTTGACGAGCAGTACTTC. Protein: CASSPTVQRFDEQYF.

The chain is built from TRBV7-2 and TRBJ1-2; no clear D gene. Looked up from germline, CDR1 is SGHTA and CDR2 is FQGNSA. This CDR3 has 14 residues. V lost 3 bases, J lost 5 bases, and 13 bases lay in between. CDR3 sequence (DNA): TGTGCCAGCAGCTTGGCCTCCGGGTCTTATGGCTACACCTTC. Its protein is CASSLASGSYGYTF.

This clone was counted between two and nine times. V and J are TRBV7-2 and TRBJ1-4; D is unclear. Trimming pared 1 base from V and 2 bases from J, leaving 8 bases between. CDR3 length: 15 residues. In germline, CDR1 is SGHTA, CDR2 FQGNSA. The CDR3 bases are TGTGCCAGCAGCTTAGGCAGGTCTACTAATGAAAAACTGTTTTTT. Amino acid sequence: CASSLGRSTNEKLFF.

This clone was seen a few times. This chain links TRBV5-1 with TRBJ1-5; no definite D call. Germline CDR1 SGHRS, CDR2 YFSETQ. This CDR3 is built from 15 residues. Trimming pared 5 bases from V and 4 bases from J, leaving 16 bases between. The CDR3: CASSFDGTSNQPQHF. The CDR3 coding sequence is TGCGCCAGCAGTTTCGACGGCACATCGAATCAGCCCCAGCATTTT.

The chain is built from TRBV11-1 and TRBJ2-4, with D perhaps matching TRBD2 (7 bases). With 7 bases removed from V and 2 bases from J, the gap between germline ends came to 15 bases. From germline, CDR1 is SGHAT and CDR2 FQDESV (reference sequence). The CDR3 length is 15 residues. CDR3 residues: CASTPPGGPKNIQYF. The CDR3, as DNA: TGTGCCAGCACTCCCCCGGGGGGCCCCAAAAACATTCAGTACTTC.

This chain links TRBV19 with TRBJ1-4; D perhaps matches TRBD1 (5 bases). The CDR3 is 14 amino acids. V was cut by 1 base and J by 6 bases, with 9 bases left in between. Germline V lookup: CDR1 LNHDA, CDR2 SQIVND (reference sequence). DNA for the CDR3: TGTGCCAGTAGTATAGGACAGAACCATGAAAAACTGTTTTTT. Protein product: CASSIGQNHEKLFF.

The gene calls are TRBV7-9 and TRBJ1-1; 7 bases fit TRBD1. The length of the CDR3 is 17 residues. The ends lost 1 base at V and 3 bases at J; junction bases unmatched: 11. The V gene's germline CDR1 is SEHNR and CDR2 FQNEAQ (reference sequence). This CDR3 is CASSLDFGTEVDTEAFF. In DNA form, the CDR3 reads TGTGCCAGCAGCTTAGACTTCGGGACAGAGGTGGACACTGAAGCTTTCTTT.